This T cell receptor beta chain appears in the sequencing data of a study of control samples from healthy donors and cancer patients. Sequencing used immunoSEQ multiplex PCR; TCRdb keeps in-frame clones, though not all of them. The table includes 95,000 to 150,000 clones, approximately 87% detected once. The J segment lost 8 bases and the V segment lost 5 bases, leaving 6 bases of the junction unmatched. The CDR3 contains 13 residues. Germline V CDR1 and CDR2: SGHAT, FQNNGV. The clonotype comes from a man younger than 40 in good health. Sample: blood. The V gene is TRBV11-2, the J gene TRBJ1-2, with TRBD1 identical over 9 bases. CDR3 residues: CASSPDRGGGYTF. In DNA form, the CDR3 reads TGTGCCAGCAGCCCAGACAGGGGGGGAGGCTACACCTTC.